This T cell receptor beta chain stems from a study of shared clonotypes between healthy human individuals. General observations from the study: When naive CD4 clonotypes were compared across a handful of donors, around 5% were shared.

Assay: immunoSEQ multiplex PCR; the TCRdb copy retains only in-frame clones and omits some. The data show 2 million to 2.5 million clones, with 85% to 95% seen just once and 0.3% to 0.45% held by the top ten. This CDR3 comprises 17 residues. V lost 1 base, J lost 8 bases, and 8 bases stayed unmatched. Looked up from germline, CDR1 is MGHRA and CDR2 is YSYEKL. Details on this clone: Its antigen is not identified.

This sequence joins TRBV4-1 and TRBJ2-1; 13 bases fit TRBD2. The sequencing sample was made of naive CD4+ T cells from PBMCs. Subset here: CD45RA+ positively selected. This clonotype was sampled from a man aged 18 to 29 in good health. Some clones in this sample may be carry-over from other donors' samples. Written as DNA, the CDR3 is TGCGCCAGCAGCCAAGGGACTAGCGGGAGAATATTAGATGAGCAGTTCTTC. Protein sequence: CASSQGTSGRILDEQFF.